These 28 T cell receptor beta chains came from one sample sequenced in a study of T cells in localized non-small cell lung cancer. Using immunoSEQ multiplex PCR, the repertoire was profiled, and TCRdb retains in-frame clones only, with some absent. The data contain 20,000 to 25,000 clones, about 88% of them singletons. The starting material was peripheral blood, obtained before any cancer treatment. The receptor source for this set is a male donor at least 60 years old with stage I lung adenocarcinoma.

The chain is built from TRBV10-3 and TRBJ2-7; perhaps TRBD1 as D (6 bases). This CDR3 is built from 14 residues. Germline V lookup: CDR1 ENHRY, CDR2 SYGVKD. V shed 9 bases and J shed 6 bases, with 21 bases lying between them. For the CDR3, the DNA is TGTGCCATTACCCCGGGACACAGTTCCGTCGAGCAGTACTTC. The encoded protein is CAITPGHSSVEQYF.

The rearrangement uses TRBV18 and TRBJ2-7; 8 bases map to TRBD1. The CDR3 is 14 amino acids. Germline-derived CDR1 and CDR2 are KGHSH and LQKENI. The V segment lost 8 bases and the J segment 4 bases; nucleotides outside the gene matches: 10. CDR3 protein: CASARQGLGYEQYF. The CDR3 coding sequence is TGTGCCAGCGCGAGACAGGGGTTAGGGTACGAGCAGTACTTC. The complete variable domain, with remaining parts taken from reference TRBV18 and TRBJ2-7, reads NAGVMQNPRHLVRRRGQEARLRCSPMKGHSHVYWYRQLPEEGLKFMVYLQKENIIDESGMPKERFSAEFPKEGPSILRIQQVVRGDSAAYFCASARQGLGYEQYFGPGTRLTVT.

CDR3: CASSQEIRGQGDTQYF. As DNA, the CDR3 is TGCGCCAGCAGCCAAGAAATCAGAGGACAGGGAGATACGCAGTATTTT. The chain employs TRBV4-3 and TRBJ2-3, with 8 bases that match TRBD1. The germline CDR1 and CDR2 sequences are LGHNA and YSLEER. CDR3 length equals 16 residues. V was pared by 0 bases and J by 5 bases, with 7 bases of the junction left unmatched.

This chain links TRBV7-2 with TRBJ2-7, with 9 positions matching TRBD2. CDR3 size: 13 residues. J was trimmed by 6 bases and V by 6 bases; bases with no gene match: 6. Looked up from germline, CDR1 is SGHTA and CDR2 is FQGNSA. CDR3 residues: CASRPGLAGEQYF. CDR3 nucleotide sequence: TGTGCCAGCAGGCCGGGACTAGCCGGCGAGCAGTACTTC.

The chain recombines TRBV30 with TRBJ2-7; 9 nucleotides align to TRBD1. Unmatched junction bases numbered 6, after V lost 3 bases and J lost 6 bases. The CDR3 length is 13 residues. CDR1 is GTSNPN and CDR2 is SVGIG in the germline V gene (reference sequence). For the CDR3, the DNA is TGTGCCTGGAGGGGGACAGGGACCAGCGAGCAGTACTTC. Protein sequence: CAWRGTGTSEQYF.

The chain recombines TRBV9 with TRBJ2-1; TRBD2 aligns across 8 bases. Losses at the gene ends were 5 bases for V and 7 bases for J; bases not matched to a gene: 8. The germline CDR1 and CDR2 sequences are SGDLS and YYNGEE. There are 14 residues in the CDR3. CDR3 region: CASSEAGVGNEQFF. As DNA, the CDR3 is TGTGCCAGCAGTGAAGCGGGAGTCGGTAATGAGCAGTTCTTC.

DNA for the CDR3: TGTGCCAGCAGCTTGGGACAGGGGGTTGCCGGGGAGCTGTTTTTT. Translated: CASSLGQGVAGELFF. V is TRBV5-6 and J is TRBJ2-2; TRBD1 aligns across 9 bases. The CDR3 has 15 amino acids. Losses at the gene ends were 0 bases for V and 6 bases for J; bases not matched to a gene: 3. Germline V gives CDR1 SGHDT, CDR2 YYEEEE.

This sequence joins TRBV7-9 and TRBJ2-3, with D perhaps given as TRBD1 or TRBD2 (6 bases each). The germline V and J ends were trimmed by 5 bases and 2 bases, with 14 bases remaining between them. The length of the CDR3 is 15 residues. The germline V gene has CDR1 SEHNR and CDR2 FQNEAQ (reference sequence). The CDR3 protein is CASSLAGHNTDTQYF. The CDR3 DNA follows: TGTGCCAGCAGCCTGGCGGGACACAACACAGATACGCAGTATTTT.

CDR3 loop: CATSRGGQPQHF. CDR3 in DNA: TGTGCCACCAGCAGAGGGGGACAGCCCCAGCATTTT. The chain combines TRBV15 with TRBJ1-5; D is uncertain. V was pared by 1 base and J by 7 bases, with 5 bases between. The V gene's germline CDR1 is LNHNV and CDR2 YYDKDF (reference sequence). The CDR3 has 12 residues. The entire variable domain, with the rest obtained from reference TRBV15 and TRBJ1-5, is as follows: DAMVIQNPRYQVTQFGKPVTLSCSQTLNHNVMYWYQQKSSQAPKLLFHYYDKDFNNEADTPDNFQSRRPNTSFCFLDIRSPGLGDTAMYLCATSRGGQPQHFGDGTRLSIL.

The chain has TRBV30 and TRBJ1-6; TRBD1 might be the D (6 bases). Germline CDR1 is GTSNPN and CDR2 is SVGIG (reference sequence). The CDR3 runs to 13 residues. V dropped 8 bases and J dropped 7 bases, with 15 bases sitting between them. The CDR3 reads CARGGNFNSPLHF. CDR3 coding DNA: TGTGCCCGAGGGGGGAATTTCAATTCACCCCTCCACTTT.

This clone appeared once. The chain combines TRBV5-4 with TRBJ2-1; a possible D gene is TRBD2 (6 bases). CDR1 is SGHNT and CDR2 is YYREEE in the germline V gene (reference sequence). Trimming shortened V by 0 bases and J by 6 bases, and 10 bases separated the two germline ends. CDR3 length: 14 residues. The CDR3 loop is CASSLDLASNEQFF. The CDR3 DNA reads as TGTGCCAGCAGCTTGGATCTAGCGAGCAATGAGCAGTTCTTC.

The J gene is TRBJ1-2, the V gene TRBV28; TRBD1 aligns across 8 bases. The germline CDR1 and CDR2 sequences are MDHEN and SYDVKM. V lost 5 bases, J lost 9 bases, and 11 bases stayed unmatched. The length of the CDR3 is 14 residues. The CDR3 sequence: CASSTMTGVMSYTF. The CDR3 nucleotides are TGTGCCAGCAGTACCATGACAGGGGTGATGAGCTACACCTTC.

The chain is built from TRBV28 and TRBJ1-2; the D is unclear. The CDR3 sequence is 11 residues long. Per germline, CDR1 MDHEN and CDR2 SYDVKM. Trimming stripped 7 bases from V and 5 bases from J, with 8 bases between. The CDR3 is CASMVEYGYTF. As DNA, the CDR3 is TGTGCCAGCATGGTAGAGTATGGCTACACCTTC.

The V and J genes are TRBV10-2 and TRBJ2-7; TRBD2 agrees at 13 bases. Germline lookup yields CDR1 WSHSY and CDR2 SAAADI. V dropped 6 bases and J dropped 3; count of bases not matched to a gene: 2. The CDR3 length is 14 residues. The CDR3 DNA sequence: TGCGCCAGCAGACTAGCGGGAGGGGACTACGAGCAGTACTTC. Protein sequence: CASRLAGGDYEQYF.

The chain is built from TRBV6-1 and TRBJ1-1; 10 positions match TRBD1. Germline V lookup: CDR1 MNHNS, CDR2 SASEGT. Trimming at V came to 8 bases and at J to 1 base, leaving 4 bases not matched to a gene. The CDR3 length is 14 residues. Written as DNA, the CDR3 is TGTGCCAGCGGGGACAGGGGCTCGAACACTGAAGCTTTCTTT. Translating it yields CASGDRGSNTEAFF.

The chain is built from TRBV6-4 and TRBJ2-2; D is perhaps TRBD1 (5 bases). The V and J ends lost 6 bases and 4 bases respectively, with 15 bases between them. CDR3 size: 15 residues. Per the germline V gene, CDR1 is MRHNA and CDR2 is SNTAGT. CDR3 loop: CASRDDSMGTGELFF. CDR3 nucleotides: TGTGCCAGCAGAGACGACAGTATGGGCACCGGGGAGCTGTTTTTT.

This clone was found once. The chain is built from TRBV5-1 and TRBJ1-1; unclear D gene. The length of the CDR3 is 13 residues. Germline lookup yields CDR1 SGHRS and CDR2 YFSETQ. Trimming removed 0 bases at V and 1 base at J, with 4 bases between. CDR3 bases: TGCGCCAGCAGCTTGGACCAGAACACTGAAGCTTTCTTT. Translation gives CASSLDQNTEAFF.

J is TRBJ2-2 and V is TRBV4-3, with TRBD1 identical over 7 bases. Germline lookup yields CDR1 LGHNA and CDR2 YSLEER. Unmatched junction bases numbered 7, after V lost 3 bases and J lost 6 bases. This CDR3 has 15 residues. CDR3 sequence reads: CASSQTGLNPGELFF. Written as DNA, the CDR3 is TGCGCCAGCAGCCAGACAGGGTTAAACCCCGGGGAGCTGTTTTTT.

This sequence joins TRBV7-8 and TRBJ2-1; D is possibly TRBD1 or TRBD2 (5 bases each). Trimming removed 3 bases from V and 9 bases from J, with 15 bases in between. The CDR3 is 14 amino acids. CDR1 and CDR2 from the germline V gene are SGHVS and FQNEAQ. The CDR3 DNA reads as TGTGCCAGCAGCTTCCAGGGCTCGAGGGGTGAGCAGTTCTTC. Protein sequence: CASSFQGSRGEQFF. Supplemented by reference TRBV7-8 and TRBJ2-1, the full variable domain reads GAGVSQSPRYKVAKRGQDVALRCDPISGHVSLFWYQQALGQGPEFLTYFQNEAQLDKSGLPSDRFFAERPEGSVSTLKIQRTQQEDSAVYLCASSFQGSRGEQFFGPGTRLTVL.

CDR3 loop: CASSSSYEQYF. For the CDR3, the DNA is TGTGCCAGCAGTTCCTCCTACGAGCAGTACTTC. The rearrangement uses TRBV2 and TRBJ2-7; no clear D gene. Trimming cost V 5 bases and J 0 bases, with 2 bases left between them. Germline V gene sequence: CDR1 SNHLY, CDR2 FYNNEI. The CDR3 covers 11 residues.

The rearrangement uses TRBV29-1 and TRBJ2-7; TRBD1 agrees at 8 bases. The length of the CDR3 is 14 residues. Germline CDR1 and CDR2: SQVTM and ANQGSEA. Unmatched junction bases numbered 7, after V lost 4 bases and J lost 2 bases. The CDR3 loop reads CSVGRGTGPYEQYF. DNA for the CDR3: TGCAGCGTTGGGAGGGGGACAGGTCCCTACGAGCAGTACTTC.

This clone was seen once. The V call is TRBV27, the J call TRBJ2-2; 7 bases fit TRBD1. This CDR3 has 16 amino acids. The germline V gene has CDR1 MNHEY and CDR2 SMNVEV (reference sequence). V lost 4 bases, J lost 0 bases, and 5 bases stayed unmatched. DNA for the CDR3: TGTGCCAGCAGTTCCCGGACAGGATCGAACACCGGGGAGCTGTTTTTT. This translates into CASSSRTGSNTGELFF.

In its sample, this clone was seen once. Additional DNA sequences in this sample encode the identical CDR3. The chain couples TRBV7-2 to TRBJ1-5; no clear D gene. Per germline, CDR1 SGHTA and CDR2 FQGNSA. The CDR3 has 12 residues. V dropped 5 bases and J dropped 3 bases, with 5 bases sitting between them. In DNA form, the CDR3 reads TGTGCCAGCAGCCCCTCCAATCAGCCCCAGCATTTT. Translating it yields CASSPSNQPQHF.

This clone turned up a few times. V is TRBV5-4 and J is TRBJ2-3; 9 bases align to TRBD2. The CDR3 extends over 17 amino acids. The V and J ends lost 0 bases and 5 bases, in that order; junction bases with no gene match: 10. Germline-derived CDR1 and CDR2 are SGHNT and YYREEE (reference sequence). CDR3 nucleotide sequence: TGTGCCAGCAGCTTGGGGGGTAGCGGGAGCCTGATAGATACGCAGTATTTT. As protein: CASSLGGSGSLIDTQYF.

The chain joins TRBV10-3 to TRBJ1-5; 9 nucleotides match TRBD1. J was trimmed by 5 bases and V by 3 bases; bases with no gene match: 2. The germline CDR1 and CDR2 sequences are ENHRY and SYGVKD. This CDR3 is 14 amino acids long. As DNA, the CDR3 is TGTGCCATCAGTGAAGGGACAGGGTATCAGCCCCAGCATTTT. It is translated as CAISEGTGYQPQHF.

This rearrangement joins TRBV14 to TRBJ1-1, with a weak D call TRBD1 (5 bases). CDR3 length equals 16 residues. Deletions cut 0 bases from V and 4 bases from J, with 15 bases between. In germline, CDR1 is SGHDN, CDR2 FVKESK. In DNA, the CDR3 is TGTGCCAGCAGCCAAGATGAAGCAGGGATTGGCACTGAAGCTTTCTTT. Translation gives CASSQDEAGIGTEAFF.

The V call is TRBV14, the J call TRBJ2-1; 7 bases are a match to TRBD1. Per the germline V gene, CDR1 is SGHDN and CDR2 is FVKESK. The CDR3 has 15 amino acids. V was clipped by 6 bases and J by 8 bases; unmatched bases: 13. The CDR3 sequence: CASSPYRGYGDEQFF. CDR3 in DNA: TGTGCCAGCAGTCCTTACAGGGGTTATGGTGATGAGCAGTTCTTC.

CDR3 region: CASSLPFPSGEQFF. In DNA form, the CDR3 reads TGTGCCAGCAGCCTCCCCTTCCCCTCGGGTGAGCAGTTCTTC. The chain links TRBV7-2 to TRBJ2-1, with no clear D. This CDR3 comprises 14 residues. V lost 5 bases to trimming and J lost 9 bases, with 17 bases between them. Looked up from germline, CDR1 is SGHTA and CDR2 is FQGNSA.